These 21 T cell receptor beta chains were all obtained from the same sample, sequenced in a study of tumor and adjacent non-tumor tissue in lung cancer. The library came from three nested PCR rounds adapted from ARM-PCR protocols. TCRdb reanalysed the multiplex PCR reads using MiXCR and keeps one entry per CDR3 protein. Of more than 60,000 distinct CDR3 sequences listed, roughly 80% are singletons. No cell sorting was done before RNA was extracted from the tissue. The specimen was lung tumor tissue. Receptors were obtained from a woman aged 45-59 years with non-small cell lung cancer.

A word on this clonotype: Germline is not matched at one junction end, which may reflect a read error. V is TRBV5-1 and J is TRBJ2-1; 9 nucleotides agree with TRBD2. CDR1 is SGHRS and CDR2 is YFSETQ in the germline V gene. This CDR3 region has 15 residues. The CDR3 DNA reads TGCGCCAGCTGCTTAATCGAGCGGGAGGTAGGTGAGCATTTCTTC. Translation: CASCLIEREVGEHFF.

As for this clonotype: The CDR3 does not end in the conserved phenylalanine or tryptophan, so this is likely a read error. This chain joins TRBV11-2 and TRBJ2-1, with D unclear. Germline V gives CDR1 SGHAT, CDR2 FQNNGV. The CDR3 is made up of 14 amino acids. The DNA for the CDR3 is TGTGCCAGCAGCTTTGGCAGTGCCGACAATAAGCAGTTCTAT. This gives the protein CASSFGSADNKQFY.

Notes on this clonotype: Sequence at one end of the junction differs from germline and may be a read error. CDR3 sequence (DNA): TGTGTCATCAGGCCGGAACAGATCCAAGAGACCCAGTACTTC. Encoded protein: CVIRPEQIQETQYF. V gene TRBV10-3 combines with J gene TRBJ2-5; the D is unclear. CDR3 length: 14 residues. Germline V gives CDR1 ENHRY, CDR2 SYGVKD.

A word on this clonotype: This CDR3 fails to terminate in the conserved phenylalanine or tryptophan, so it likely reflects a read error. This rearrangement joins TRBV4-2 to TRBJ2-3; 12 bases fit TRBD2. Germline assignment: CDR1 LGHNA and CDR2 YNFKEQ. The CDR3 is 17 residues long. The CDR3 DNA is TGTGCCGGCAGCCAAGTAGGACTAGCGGGGAGCACAGATATGCAGTATCTT. Residues: CAGSQVGLAGSTDMQYL.

The V and J genes are TRBV10-2 and TRBJ2-1; possible D gene TRBD2, 6 bases. Germline V gene data show CDR1 as WSHSY and CDR2 as SAAADI. Trimming stripped 6 bases from V and 7 bases from J, with 19 bases between. This CDR3 region has 15 residues. The CDR3 here is CASSKGLVGPNEQFF. In DNA, the CDR3 is TGCGCCAGCAGCAAGGGACTGGTAGGACCGAATGAGCAGTTCTTC.

Concerning this clonotype: At one end the junction does not follow the germline gene, possibly because of a read error. The rearrangement uses TRBV29-1 and TRBJ2-1, with D possibly matching TRBD2 (5 bases). Looked up from germline, CDR1 is SQVTM and CDR2 is ANQGSEA. The CDR3 is made up of 12 amino acids. CDR3 nucleotides: TGTAGCATTGTACTAATAGAGGGTGAGCAATTCTTC. Its translation is CSIVLIEGEQFF.

Note on this clonotype: At one boundary the junction diverges from the germline segment, which might be a read error. CDR3 nucleotides: TGTGCCAGCAGATACGCGGGAGGGACTAGCAGGATTGAGACCCTGTACTTC. It encodes CASRYAGGTSRIETLYF. J is TRBJ2-5 and V is TRBV6-1, with TRBD2 identical over 9 bases. The CDR3 loop spans 17 amino acids. Germline-derived CDR1 and CDR2 are MNHNS and SASEGT.

Points on this clonotype: A much larger clone lies one base from this, so it may be a read error. CDR3 nucleotides: TGTGTCACCAGTGAGTCGGGCGCGAACACCGGGGAGCTGTTTTTT. Its translation is CVTSESGANTGELFF. V is TRBV24-1 and J is TRBJ2-2; D remains ambiguous. This CDR3 is built from 15 residues. Germline assignment: CDR1 KGHDR and CDR2 SFDVKD.

This chain joins TRBV10-3 and TRBJ2-7; 8 bases fit TRBD1. The CDR3 runs to 13 residues. The germline V gene encodes CDR1 ENHRY and CDR2 SYGVKD. Trimming took 10 bases from V and 10 from J; bases not matched to a gene: 15. CDR3 bases: TGTGCCACCGAGGGACAGGACAACTACAAACAGTACTTC. This gives the protein CATEGQDNYKQYF.

The sample holds many counts of this clonotype. The chain couples TRBV4-1 to TRBJ1-5; D may be TRBD1 (6 bases). V shed 0 bases and J shed 7 bases, with 10 bases lying between them. Germline V gives CDR1 MGHRA, CDR2 YSYEKL. The CDR3 is 14 residues long. CDR3 sequence reads: CASSQEGGGQPQHF. The CDR3 DNA is TGCGCCAGCAGCCAAGAAGGGGGTGGGCAGCCCCAGCATTTT.

A note on this clonotype: A much larger clone lies one base from this, so it may be a read error. The V call is TRBV14, the J call TRBJ2-7; no firm D call. The CDR3 covers 12 residues. CDR1 is SGHDN, CDR2 FVKESK, per germline. Trimming left V 3 bases short and J 2 bases short, with 5 bases between. CDR3 residues: CASSHDAYEQYF. Written as DNA, the CDR3 is TGTGCCAGCAGCCATGACGCCTACGAGCAGTACTTC.

A remark on this clonotype: A much larger clone is a single base away; this may be a read error. The V gene is TRBV6-1, the J gene TRBJ2-3, with 10 nucleotides matching TRBD2. The germline gives CDR1 MNHNS, CDR2 SASEGT. The CDR3 runs to 14 residues. CDR3 DNA: TGTGCCAGCAAGATTAGCGGGGGGACAGATACGCGGTATTTT. Amino acids: CASKISGGTDTRYF.

There are many counts of this clonotype. The chain recombines TRBV28 with TRBJ2-7, with D perhaps TRBD2 (6 bases). V was pared by 3 bases and J by 0 bases, with 12 bases between. Germline V CDR1 and CDR2: MDHEN, SYDVKM. This CDR3 spans 15 amino acids. CDR3 nucleotide sequence: TGTGCCAGCAGTTTCCCCGGGGGACTCTCCTACGAGCAGTACTTC. Translating it yields CASSFPGGLSYEQYF.

This clonotype was recorded at least ten times. V is TRBV4-1 and J is TRBJ2-7, with a tentative D call TRBD2 (6 bases). Germline CDR1 MGHRA, CDR2 YSYEKL. CDR3 length: 13 amino acids. V lost 4 bases, J lost 2 bases, and 9 bases lay in between. The CDR3 spells CASSRGEAYEQYF. Here the CDR3 DNA reads TGCGCCAGCAGCCGAGGGGAGGCCTACGAGCAGTACTTC.

As regards this clonotype: A clone one base away is much larger, so this may be a read error. The chain carries TRBV5-1 and TRBJ2-1; D perhaps matches TRBD2 (5 bases). Trimming stripped 7 bases from V and 3 bases from J, with 17 bases between. CDR1 is SGHRS, CDR2 YFSETQ, per germline. The CDR3 runs to 15 residues. The CDR3, as DNA: TGCGCCAGCTGGCTGGGGAGAGGCTACTACAATGAGCAGTTCTTC. Translation gives CASWLGRGYYNEQFF.

V usage is TRBV12-3 or TRBV12-4 and J usage is TRBJ2-3, with D possibly TRBD1 on 5 matching bases. The V gene lost 5 bases and the J gene lost 4 bases, with 13 bases spanning the gap. There are 14 residues in the CDR3. The CDR3 nucleotides are TGTGCCAGCAGTATCAAGCAGGGTCCAGATACGCAGTATTTT. Translated, it gives CASSIKQGPDTQYF.

V is TRBV10-3 and J is TRBJ2-1; TRBD2 agrees at 7 bases. V trimming: 10 bases; J trimming: 9 bases; junction bases outside the gene matches: 9. CDR1 is ENHRY and CDR2 is SYGVKD in the germline V gene. The length of the CDR3 is 12 residues. In nucleotides, the CDR3 is TGTGCCACTTGGGGGGGAGAAGTTGAGCAGTTCTTC. Its translation: CATWGGEVEQFF.

The CDR3, as DNA: TGTGCCAGCAACCCGATAGGGACTAGGGGGAGTTCCCTAAGAGGAGATACGCAGTATTTT. It yields the protein CASNPIGTRGSSLRGDTQYF. V and J are TRBV11-2 and TRBJ2-3; 8 bases match TRBD2. Per germline, CDR1 SGHAT and CDR2 FQNNGV. V dropped 7 bases and J dropped 5; count of bases not matched to a gene: 26. The length of the CDR3 is 20 residues.

The genes are TRBV6-5 and TRBJ2-3; 11 bases align to TRBD1. The J call may be wrong; the DNA end is better matched by TRBJ1-5. CDR3 length: 15 residues. Germline assignment: CDR1 MNHEY and CDR2 SVGAGI. The CDR3 loop reads CASSRDRGGTDTQHF. CDR3 coding DNA: TGTGCCAGCAGCCGGGACAGGGGGGGCACAGATACACAGCATTTT.

A word on this clonotype: Lacking the conserved final phenylalanine or tryptophan, this CDR3 likely reflects a read error. CDR3 nucleotide sequence: TGTAGCGCCGCGGGGGCCGGTGAAGCTTTCCTT. Translating gives CSAAGAGEAFL. The V call is TRBV29-1, the J call TRBJ1-1; perhaps TRBD1 as D (6 bases). The CDR3 is made up of 11 amino acids. Per the germline V gene, CDR1 is SQVTM and CDR2 is ANQGSEA.

With respect to this clonotype: A junction boundary mismatches the germline segment, possibly from a read error. The rearrangement joins TRBV4-1 to TRBJ2-4; 7 bases match TRBD2. Germline V gene lookup returns CDR1 MGHRA and CDR2 YSYEKL. This CDR3 contains 13 residues. The chain's CDR3 is CASNQEYSGGTHF. The CDR3 DNA reads as TGCGCCAGCAACCAAGAGTATTCGGGAGGAACCCACTTC.